The rows below give T cell receptor beta chains drawn from one sample of a study of shared clonotypes between healthy human individuals. Libraries were prepared by immunoSEQ multiplex PCR; TCRdb keeps only in-frame clonotypes and omits some of them. The repertoire holds approximately 1,500,000 clones, with around 98% as singletons. The sequencing sample was made of naive CD4+ T cells sorted from blood. These receptors were taken from a man aged 30-40 years in good health. Each CDR3 is given without its conserved first and last residue. Each record gives: D gene, clone size, V gene, CDR3 protein. D genes are given only for firm matches. Clone size is not always given. Where it is, it says once, few, many or a class for expanded clones.

TRBD1,NA,TRBV29-1,SVGQGSYEQY
NA,NA,TRBV5-1,ASKLTGTGHTDTQY
TRBD1,NA,TRBV6-6,ASTLDRVGDEQY
NA,NA,TRBV5-1,ASSPSLVYEQY
NA,NA,TRBV7-9,ASSLAGGENQPQH
TRBD2,NA,TRBV5-1,ASSPGLAGESDTQY
TRBD2,NA,TRBV7-3,ASSSPLAGVPDTQY
NA,NA,TRBV18,ASSPPGGNSGANVLT
TRBD1,NA,TRBV5-1,ASRPGTDSVGGTEAF
NA,once,TRBV7-9,ASSLSGQRDYEQF
NA,NA,TRBV7-2,ASTFLRAPTDTQY
NA,NA,TRBV9,ASSVGQDPYEQY
TRBD2,NA,TRBV19,ASTPGLAGAKSSYEQY
TRBD2,NA,TRBV13,ASSLGTSGRNGYSSYEQY
NA,NA,TRBV10-3,ATQGSGELF
TRBD1,once,TRBV10-3,AISRQGPNTEAF
NA,NA,TRBV19,ASSKTASYEQY
NA,once,TRBV28,ASSLWAAGGFPYEQY
NA,NA,TRBV6-6,ASTEQGVQETQY
NA,NA,TRBV29-1,SRTGAYNEQF
TRBD2,NA,TRBV7-2,ASSPRLAGHQETQY
TRBD2,NA,TRBV30,AWRASGSRGNEQF
TRBD2,NA,TRBV28,ASTSGIRELF
NA,NA,TRBV18,ASSTDSIGTQY
TRBD2,NA,TRBV7-2,ASSEAGTSGRKEQF
TRBD1,few,TRBV2,ASSEGASFGYT
NA,once,TRBV11-2,ASSPTGATNEKLF
TRBD2,NA,TRBV5-1,ASSLRSGLAGGPSYNEQF